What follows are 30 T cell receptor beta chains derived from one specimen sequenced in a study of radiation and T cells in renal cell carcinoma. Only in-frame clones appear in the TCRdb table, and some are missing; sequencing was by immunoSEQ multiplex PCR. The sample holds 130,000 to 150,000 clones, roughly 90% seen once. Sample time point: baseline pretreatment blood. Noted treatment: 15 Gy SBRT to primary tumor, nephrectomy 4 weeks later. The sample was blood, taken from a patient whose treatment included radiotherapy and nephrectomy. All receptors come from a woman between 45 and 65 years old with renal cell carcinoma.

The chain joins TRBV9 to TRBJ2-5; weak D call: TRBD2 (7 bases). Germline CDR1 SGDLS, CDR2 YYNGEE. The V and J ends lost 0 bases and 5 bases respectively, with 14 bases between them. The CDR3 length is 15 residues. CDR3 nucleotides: TGTGCCAGCAGCGTAGTAGGGGGGGCCGGGGAGACCCAGTACTTC. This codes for CASSVVGGAGETQYF.

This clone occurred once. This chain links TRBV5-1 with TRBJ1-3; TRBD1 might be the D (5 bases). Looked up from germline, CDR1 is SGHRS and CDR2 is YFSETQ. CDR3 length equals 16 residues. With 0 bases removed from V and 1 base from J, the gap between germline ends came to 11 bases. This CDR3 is CASSLEGPLSGNTIYF. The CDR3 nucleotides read TGCGCCAGCAGCTTGGAGGGACCGCTATCTGGAAACACCATATATTTT. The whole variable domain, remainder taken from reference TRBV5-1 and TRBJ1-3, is KAGVTQTPRYLIKTRGQQVTLSCSPISGHRSVSWYQQTPGQGLQFLFEYFSETQRNKGNFPGRFSGRQFSNSRSEMNVSTLELGDSALYLCASSLEGPLSGNTIYFGEGSWLTVV.

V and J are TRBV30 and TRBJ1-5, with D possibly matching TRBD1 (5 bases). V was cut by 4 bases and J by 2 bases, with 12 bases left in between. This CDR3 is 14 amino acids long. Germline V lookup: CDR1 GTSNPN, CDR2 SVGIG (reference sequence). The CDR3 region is CAWNSGGGNQPQHF. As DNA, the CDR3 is TGTGCCTGGAACTCAGGAGGGGGCAATCAGCCCCAGCATTTT.

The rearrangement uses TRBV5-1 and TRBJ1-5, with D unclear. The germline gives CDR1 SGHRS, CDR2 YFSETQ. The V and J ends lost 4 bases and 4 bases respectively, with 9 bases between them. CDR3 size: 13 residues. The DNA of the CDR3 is TGCGCCAGCAGCCCCTCGGGGAATCAGCCCCAGCATTTT. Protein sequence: CASSPSGNQPQHF.

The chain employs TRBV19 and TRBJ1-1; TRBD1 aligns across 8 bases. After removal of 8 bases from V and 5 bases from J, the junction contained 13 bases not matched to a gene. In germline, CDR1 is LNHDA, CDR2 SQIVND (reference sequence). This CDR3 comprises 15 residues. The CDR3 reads CASGPSIRGQTEAFF. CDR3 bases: TGTGCCAGTGGGCCTTCTATCAGGGGGCAAACTGAAGCTTTCTTT.

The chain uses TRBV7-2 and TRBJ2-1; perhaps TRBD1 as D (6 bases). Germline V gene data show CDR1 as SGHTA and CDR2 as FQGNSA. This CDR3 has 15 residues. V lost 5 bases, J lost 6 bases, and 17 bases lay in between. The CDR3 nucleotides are TGTGCCAGCAGCCCACAAGGGGGTTGGGGCAATGAGCAGTTCTTC. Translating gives CASSPQGGWGNEQFF.

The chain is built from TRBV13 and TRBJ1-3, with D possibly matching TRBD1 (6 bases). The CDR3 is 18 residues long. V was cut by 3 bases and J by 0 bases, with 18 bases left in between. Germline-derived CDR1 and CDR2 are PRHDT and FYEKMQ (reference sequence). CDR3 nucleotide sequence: TGTGCCAGCAGCTTTGACACCTCGGGGGCACTCTCTGGAAACACCATATATTTT. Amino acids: CASSFDTSGALSGNTIYF.

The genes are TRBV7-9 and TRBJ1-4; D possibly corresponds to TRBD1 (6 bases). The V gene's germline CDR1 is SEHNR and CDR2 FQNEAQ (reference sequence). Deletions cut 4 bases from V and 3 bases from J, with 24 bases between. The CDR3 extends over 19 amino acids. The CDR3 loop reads CASSYRRQGPSSANEKLFF. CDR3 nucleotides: TGTGCCAGCAGCTATCGACGGCAGGGGCCCTCGTCGGCTAATGAAAAACTGTTTTTT.

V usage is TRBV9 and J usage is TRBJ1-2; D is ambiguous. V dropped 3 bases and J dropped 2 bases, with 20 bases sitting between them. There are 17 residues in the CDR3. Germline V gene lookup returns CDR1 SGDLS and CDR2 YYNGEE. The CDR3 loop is CASSAGSGVTPNYGYTF. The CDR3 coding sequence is TGTGCCAGCAGCGCGGGCTCCGGGGTGACACCCAACTATGGCTACACCTTC. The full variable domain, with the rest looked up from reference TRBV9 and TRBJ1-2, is DSGVTQTPKHLITATGQRVTLRCSPRSGDLSVYWYQQSLDQGLQFLIQYYNGEERAKGNILERFSAQQFPDLHSELNLSSLELGDSALYFCASSAGSGVTPNYGYTFGSGTRLTVV.

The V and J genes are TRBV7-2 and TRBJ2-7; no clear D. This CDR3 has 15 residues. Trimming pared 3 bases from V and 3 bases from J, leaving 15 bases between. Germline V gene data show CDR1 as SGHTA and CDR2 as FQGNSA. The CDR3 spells CASSFHGRTGYEQYF. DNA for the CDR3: TGTGCCAGCAGCTTTCACGGCAGAACCGGCTACGAGCAGTACTTC.

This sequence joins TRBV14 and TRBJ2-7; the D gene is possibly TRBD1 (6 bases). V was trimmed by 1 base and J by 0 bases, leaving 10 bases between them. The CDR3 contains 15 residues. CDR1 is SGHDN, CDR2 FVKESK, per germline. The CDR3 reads CASSQGGTPSYEQYF. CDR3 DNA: TGTGCCAGCAGCCAAGGTGGGACACCCTCCTACGAGCAGTACTTC.

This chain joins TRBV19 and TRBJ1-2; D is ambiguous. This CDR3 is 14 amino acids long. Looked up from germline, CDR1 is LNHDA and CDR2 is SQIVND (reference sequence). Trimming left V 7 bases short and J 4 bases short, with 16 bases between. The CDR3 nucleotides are TGTGCCAGTACCCCCGGACCGGCAGCCTATGGCTACACCTTC. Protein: CASTPGPAAYGYTF.

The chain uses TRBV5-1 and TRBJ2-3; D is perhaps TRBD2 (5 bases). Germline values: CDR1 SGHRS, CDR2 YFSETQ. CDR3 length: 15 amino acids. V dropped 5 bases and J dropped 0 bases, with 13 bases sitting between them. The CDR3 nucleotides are TGCGCCAGCAGACCAACGGACTTCAGCACAGATACGCAGTATTTT. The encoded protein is CASRPTDFSTDTQYF. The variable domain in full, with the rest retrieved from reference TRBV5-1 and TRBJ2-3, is KAGVTQTPRYLIKTRGQQVTLSCSPISGHRSVSWYQQTPGQGLQFLFEYFSETQRNKGNFPGRFSGRQFSNSRSEMNVSTLELGDSALYLCASRPTDFSTDTQYFGPGTRLTVL.

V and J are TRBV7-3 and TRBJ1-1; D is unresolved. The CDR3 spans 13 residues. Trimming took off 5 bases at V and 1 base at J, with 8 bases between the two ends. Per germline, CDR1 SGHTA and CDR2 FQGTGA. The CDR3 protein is CASSTRQNTEAFF. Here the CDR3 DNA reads TGTGCCAGCAGCACCCGACAGAACACTGAAGCTTTCTTT. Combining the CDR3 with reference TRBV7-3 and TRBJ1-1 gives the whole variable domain GAGVSQTPSNKVTEKGKYVELRCDPISGHTALYWYRQSLGQGPEFLIYFQGTGAADDSGLPNDRFFAVRPEGSVSTLKIQRTERGDSAVYLCASSTRQNTEAFFGQGTRLTVV.

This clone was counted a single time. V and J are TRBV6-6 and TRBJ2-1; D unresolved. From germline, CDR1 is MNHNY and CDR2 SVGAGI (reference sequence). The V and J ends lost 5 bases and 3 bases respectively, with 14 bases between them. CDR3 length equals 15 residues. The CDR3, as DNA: TGTGCCAGCAGTCCAGACACCTCGCTCTACAATGAGCAGTTCTTC. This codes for CASSPDTSLYNEQFF.

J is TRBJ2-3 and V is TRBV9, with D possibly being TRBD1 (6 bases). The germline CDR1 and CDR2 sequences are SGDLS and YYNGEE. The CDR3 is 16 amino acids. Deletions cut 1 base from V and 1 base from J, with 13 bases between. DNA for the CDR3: TGTGCCAGCAGCGTAAGGGGGACGGATGGCACAGATACGCAGTATTTT. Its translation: CASSVRGTDGTDTQYF.

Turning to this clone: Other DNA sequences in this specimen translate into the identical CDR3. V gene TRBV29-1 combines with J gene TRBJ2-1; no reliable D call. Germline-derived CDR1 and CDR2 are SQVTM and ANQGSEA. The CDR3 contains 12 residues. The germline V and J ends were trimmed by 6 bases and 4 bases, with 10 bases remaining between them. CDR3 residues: CSVRSGYNEQFF. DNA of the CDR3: TGCAGCGTCCGCTCGGGTTACAATGAGCAGTTCTTC.

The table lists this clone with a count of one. In DNA, the CDR3 is TGTGCCAGCAGTTGGGACAGGGTGGCGAAGACCCAGTACTTC. Translated, it gives CASSWDRVAKTQYF. V usage is TRBV11-3 and J usage is TRBJ2-5, with 9 bases matching TRBD1. V lost 6 bases and J lost 6; bases outside the gene matches: 8. The germline gives CDR1 SGHNT, CDR2 YENEEA. The CDR3 runs to 14 residues.

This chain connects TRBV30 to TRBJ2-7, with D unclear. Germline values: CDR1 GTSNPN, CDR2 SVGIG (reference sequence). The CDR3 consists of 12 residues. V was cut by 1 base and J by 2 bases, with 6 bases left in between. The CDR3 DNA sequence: TGTGCCTGGAGTGCCCCTGCCTACGAGCAGTACTTC. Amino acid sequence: CAWSAPAYEQYF.

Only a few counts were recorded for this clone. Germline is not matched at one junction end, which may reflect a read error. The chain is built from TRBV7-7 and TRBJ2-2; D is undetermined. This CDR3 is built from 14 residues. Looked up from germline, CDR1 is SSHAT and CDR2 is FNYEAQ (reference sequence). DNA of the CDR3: TGTGCTAGCACCACCAATCCGAACACCGGGGAGCTGTTTTTT. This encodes CASTTNPNTGELFF.

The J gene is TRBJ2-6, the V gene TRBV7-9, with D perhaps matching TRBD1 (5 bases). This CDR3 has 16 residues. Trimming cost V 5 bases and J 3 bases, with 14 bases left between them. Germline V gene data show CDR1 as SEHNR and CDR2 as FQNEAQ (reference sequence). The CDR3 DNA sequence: TGTGCCAGCAGCACTCGGCAGGGAAATGGGGCCAACGTCCTGACTTTC. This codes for CASSTRQGNGANVLTF.

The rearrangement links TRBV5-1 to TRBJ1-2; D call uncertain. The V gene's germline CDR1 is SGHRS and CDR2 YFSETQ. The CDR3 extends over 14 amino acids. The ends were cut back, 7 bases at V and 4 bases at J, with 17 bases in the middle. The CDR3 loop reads CASRLYSDTYGYTF. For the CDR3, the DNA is TGCGCCAGCCGATTATACAGTGATACCTATGGCTACACCTTC.

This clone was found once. CDR3 nucleotides: TGTGCCAGCAGTGAAGGATGGGCGGGGGCGGGCTACGAGCAGTACTTC. It encodes CASSEGWAGAGYEQYF. The gene calls are TRBV6-1 and TRBJ2-7; possibly TRBD2 for D (7 bases). Trimming pared 1 base from V and 3 bases from J, leaving 16 bases between. The CDR3 length is 16 residues. Germline assignment: CDR1 MNHNS and CDR2 SASEGT.

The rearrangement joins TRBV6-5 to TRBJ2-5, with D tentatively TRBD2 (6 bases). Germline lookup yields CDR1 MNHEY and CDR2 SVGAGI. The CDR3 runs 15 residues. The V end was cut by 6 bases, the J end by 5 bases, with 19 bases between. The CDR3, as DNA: TGTGCCAGCAGGCGTTCTTCCCGGGAGACGGAGACCCAGTACTTC. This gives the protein CASRRSSRETETQYF.

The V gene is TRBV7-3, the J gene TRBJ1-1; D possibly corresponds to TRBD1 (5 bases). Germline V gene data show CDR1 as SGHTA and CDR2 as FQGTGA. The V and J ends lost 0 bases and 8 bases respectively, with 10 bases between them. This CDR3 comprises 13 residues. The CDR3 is CASSLTEGSEAFF. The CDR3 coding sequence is TGTGCCAGCAGCTTAACGGAGGGGTCGGAAGCTTTCTTT.

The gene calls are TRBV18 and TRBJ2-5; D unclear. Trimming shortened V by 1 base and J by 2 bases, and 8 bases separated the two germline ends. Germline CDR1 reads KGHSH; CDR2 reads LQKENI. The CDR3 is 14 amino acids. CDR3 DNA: TGTGCCAGCTCACCACTACCTAATCAAGAGACCCAGTACTTC. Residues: CASSPLPNQETQYF.

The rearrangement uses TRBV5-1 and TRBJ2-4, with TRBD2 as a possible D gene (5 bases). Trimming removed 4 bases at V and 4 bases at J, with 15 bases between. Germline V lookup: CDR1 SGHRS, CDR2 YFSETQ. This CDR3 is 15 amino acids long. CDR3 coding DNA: TGCGCCAGCAGCCGGAGCTTGGACTCGAAAAACATTCAGTACTTC. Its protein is CASSRSLDSKNIQYF.

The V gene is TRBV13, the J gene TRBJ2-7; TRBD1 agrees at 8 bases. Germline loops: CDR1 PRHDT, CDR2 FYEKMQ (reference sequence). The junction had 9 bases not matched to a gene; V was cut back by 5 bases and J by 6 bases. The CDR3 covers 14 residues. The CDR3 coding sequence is TGTGCCAGCAGCCCAAGAGGACAGGGCTTCGAGCAGTACTTC. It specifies CASSPRGQGFEQYF.

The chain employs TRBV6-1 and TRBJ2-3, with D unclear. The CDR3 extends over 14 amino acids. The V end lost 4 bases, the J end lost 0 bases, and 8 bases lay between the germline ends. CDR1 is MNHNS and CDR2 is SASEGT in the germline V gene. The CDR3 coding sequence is TGTGCCAGCAGTGTGGGGTCGAGCACAGATACGCAGTATTTT. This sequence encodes CASSVGSSTDTQYF.

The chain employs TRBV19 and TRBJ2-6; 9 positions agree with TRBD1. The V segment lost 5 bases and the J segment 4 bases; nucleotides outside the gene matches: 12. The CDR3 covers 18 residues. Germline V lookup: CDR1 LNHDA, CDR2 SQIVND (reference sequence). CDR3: CASSFGTGSRRGANVLTF. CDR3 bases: TGTGCCAGTAGTTTTGGGACAGGGTCGAGGAGGGGGGCCAACGTCCTGACTTTC. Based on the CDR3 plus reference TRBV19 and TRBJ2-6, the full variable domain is DGGITQSPKYLFRKEGQNVTLSCEQNLNHDAMYWYRQDPGQGLRLIYYSQIVNDFQKGDIAEGYSVSREKKESFPLTVTSAQKNPTAFYLCASSFGTGSRRGANVLTFGAGSRLTVL.